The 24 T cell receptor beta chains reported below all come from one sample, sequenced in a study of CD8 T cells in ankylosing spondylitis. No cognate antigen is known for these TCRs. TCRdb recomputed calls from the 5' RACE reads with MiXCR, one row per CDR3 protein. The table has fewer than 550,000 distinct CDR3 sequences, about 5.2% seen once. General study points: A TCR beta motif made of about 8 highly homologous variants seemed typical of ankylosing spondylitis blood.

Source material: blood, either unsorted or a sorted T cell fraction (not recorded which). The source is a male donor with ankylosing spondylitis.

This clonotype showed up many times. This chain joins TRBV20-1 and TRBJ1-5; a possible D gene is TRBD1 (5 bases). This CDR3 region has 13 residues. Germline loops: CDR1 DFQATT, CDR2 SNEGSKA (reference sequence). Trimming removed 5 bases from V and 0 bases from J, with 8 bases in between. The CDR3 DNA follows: TGCAGTGCTGGGGGTCCTAGCAATCAGCCCCAGCATTTT. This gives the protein CSAGGPSNQPQHF.

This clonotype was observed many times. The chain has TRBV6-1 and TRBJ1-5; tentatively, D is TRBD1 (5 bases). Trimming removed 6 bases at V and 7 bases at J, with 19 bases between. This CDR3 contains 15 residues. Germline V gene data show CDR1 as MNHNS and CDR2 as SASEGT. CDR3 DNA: TGTGCCAGCAGCGCGGGGCAGGGCGTTCGACAGCCCCAGCATTTT. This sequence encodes CASSAGQGVRQPQHF.

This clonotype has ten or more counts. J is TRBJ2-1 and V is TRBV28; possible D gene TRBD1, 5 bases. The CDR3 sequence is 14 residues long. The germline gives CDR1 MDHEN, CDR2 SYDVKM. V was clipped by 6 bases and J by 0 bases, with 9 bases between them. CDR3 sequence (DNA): TGTGCCAGCAGATACAGGAGCTCCTACAATGAGCAGTTCTTC. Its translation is CASRYRSSYNEQFF.

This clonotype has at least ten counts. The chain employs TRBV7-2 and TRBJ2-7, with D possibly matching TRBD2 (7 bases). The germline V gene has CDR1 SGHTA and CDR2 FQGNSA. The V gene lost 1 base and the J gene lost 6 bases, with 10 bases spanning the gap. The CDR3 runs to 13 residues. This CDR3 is CASSLGGGLEQYF. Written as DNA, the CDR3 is TGTGCCAGCAGCTTAGGGGGGGGGCTCGAGCAGTACTTC.

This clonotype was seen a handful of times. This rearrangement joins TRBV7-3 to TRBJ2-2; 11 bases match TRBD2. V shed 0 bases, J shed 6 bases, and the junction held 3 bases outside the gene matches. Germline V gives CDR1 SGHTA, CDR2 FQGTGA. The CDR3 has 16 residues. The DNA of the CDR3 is TGTGCCAGCAGCTTAACTAGCGGGGGGGCCTCCGGGGAGCTGTTTTTT. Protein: CASSLTSGGASGELFF.

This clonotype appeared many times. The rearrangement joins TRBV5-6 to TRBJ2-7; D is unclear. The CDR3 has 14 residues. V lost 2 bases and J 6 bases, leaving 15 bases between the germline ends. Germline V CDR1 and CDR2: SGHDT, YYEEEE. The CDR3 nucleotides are TGTGCCAGCAGCTTCGGCCCCGGAGTGTTCGAGCAGTACTTC. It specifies CASSFGPGVFEQYF.

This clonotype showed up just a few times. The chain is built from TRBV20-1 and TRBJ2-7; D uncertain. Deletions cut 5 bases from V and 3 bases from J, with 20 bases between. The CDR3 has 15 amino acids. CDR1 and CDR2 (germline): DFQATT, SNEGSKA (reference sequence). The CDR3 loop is CSAGLGPLPYYEQYF. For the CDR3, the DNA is TGCAGTGCTGGGTTAGGACCACTCCCTTACTACGAGCAGTACTTC.

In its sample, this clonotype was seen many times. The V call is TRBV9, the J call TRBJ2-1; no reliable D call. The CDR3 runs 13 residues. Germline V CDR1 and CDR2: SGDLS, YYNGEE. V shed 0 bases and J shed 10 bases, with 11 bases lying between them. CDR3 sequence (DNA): TGTGCCAGCAGCGTAGGGAAGACGCACGAGCAGTTCTTC. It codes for CASSVGKTHEQFF.

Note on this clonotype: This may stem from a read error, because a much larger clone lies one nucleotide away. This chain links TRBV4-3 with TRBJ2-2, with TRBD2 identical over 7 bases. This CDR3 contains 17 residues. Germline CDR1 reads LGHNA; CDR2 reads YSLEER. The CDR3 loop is CASSQDPGPSKSGELYF. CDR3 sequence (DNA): TGCGCCAGCAGCCAAGACCCCGGGCCTTCGAAAAGCGGGGAGCTGTATTTT.

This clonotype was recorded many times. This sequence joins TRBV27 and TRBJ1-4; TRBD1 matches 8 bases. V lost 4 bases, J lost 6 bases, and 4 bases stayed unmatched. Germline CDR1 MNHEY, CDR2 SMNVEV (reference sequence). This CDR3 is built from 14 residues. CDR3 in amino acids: CASSSDRDYEKLFF. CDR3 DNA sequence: TGTGCCAGCAGTTCGGACAGGGATTATGAAAAACTGTTTTTT.

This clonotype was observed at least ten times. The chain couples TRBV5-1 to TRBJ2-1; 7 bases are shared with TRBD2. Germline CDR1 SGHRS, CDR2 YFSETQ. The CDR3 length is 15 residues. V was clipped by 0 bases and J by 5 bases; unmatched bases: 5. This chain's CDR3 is CASSLGGGSDNEQFF. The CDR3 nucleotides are TGCGCCAGCAGCTTGGGCGGGGGTTCTGACAATGAGCAGTTCTTC.

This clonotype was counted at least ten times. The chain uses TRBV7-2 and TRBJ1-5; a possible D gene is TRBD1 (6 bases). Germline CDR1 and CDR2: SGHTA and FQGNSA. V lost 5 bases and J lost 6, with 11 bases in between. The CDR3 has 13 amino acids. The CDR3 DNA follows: TGTGCCAGCAGCCCCCCAGGGGCTCAGCCCCAGCATTTT. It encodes CASSPPGAQPQHF.

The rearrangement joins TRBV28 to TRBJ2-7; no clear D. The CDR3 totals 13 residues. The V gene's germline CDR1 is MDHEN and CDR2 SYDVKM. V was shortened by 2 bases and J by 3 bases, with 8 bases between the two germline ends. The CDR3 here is CASSLRGFYEQYF. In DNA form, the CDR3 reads TGTGCCAGCAGTTTACGCGGATTCTACGAGCAGTACTTC. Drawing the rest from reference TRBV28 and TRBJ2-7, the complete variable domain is DVKVTQSSRYLVKRTGEKVFLECVQDMDHENMFWYRQDPGLGLRLIYFSYDVKMKEKGDIPEGYSVSREKKERFSLILESASTNQTSMYLCASSLRGFYEQYFGPGTRLTVT.

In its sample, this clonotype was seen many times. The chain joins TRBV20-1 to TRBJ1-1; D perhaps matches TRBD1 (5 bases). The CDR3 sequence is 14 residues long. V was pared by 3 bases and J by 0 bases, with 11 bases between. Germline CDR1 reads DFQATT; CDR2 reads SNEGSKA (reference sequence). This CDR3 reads CSASEGTMNTEAFF. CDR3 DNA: TGCAGTGCTAGTGAGGGGACGATGAACACTGAAGCTTTCTTT.

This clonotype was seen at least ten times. The DNA for the CDR3 is TGCGCCAGCAGCCAATTGAGACAACCCACAGATACGCAGTATTTT. Translated, it gives CASSQLRQPTDTQYF. The rearrangement uses TRBV4-3 and TRBJ2-3; D remains unclear. Germline lookup yields CDR1 LGHNA and CDR2 YSLEER. Deletions cut 2 bases from V and 2 bases from J, with 11 bases between. This CDR3 contains 15 residues.

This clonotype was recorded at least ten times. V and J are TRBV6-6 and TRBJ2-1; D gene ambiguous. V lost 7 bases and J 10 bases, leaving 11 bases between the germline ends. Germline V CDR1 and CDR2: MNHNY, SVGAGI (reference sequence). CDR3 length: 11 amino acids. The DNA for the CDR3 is TGTGCCAGCACCCTAGGCAGGGAGCAGTTCTTC. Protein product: CASTLGREQFF.

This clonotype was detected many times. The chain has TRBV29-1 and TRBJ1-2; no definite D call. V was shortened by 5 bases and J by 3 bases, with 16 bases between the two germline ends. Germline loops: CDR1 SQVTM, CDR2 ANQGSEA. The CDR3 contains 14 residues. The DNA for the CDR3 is TGCAGCGTTTCCCTGAGACGTCGGGACTATGGCTACACCTTC. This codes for CSVSLRRRDYGYTF.

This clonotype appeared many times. The CDR3 sequence: CASTPGIGITGELFF. In DNA, the CDR3 is TGTGCCAGCACACCGGGGATAGGTATCACCGGGGAGCTGTTTTTT. This sequence joins TRBV3-1 and TRBJ2-2; TRBD2 might be the D (5 bases). V lost 7 bases and J lost 4, with 16 bases in between. CDR1 LGHDT and CDR2 YNNKEL come from the germline V gene (reference sequence). The CDR3 length is 15 residues.

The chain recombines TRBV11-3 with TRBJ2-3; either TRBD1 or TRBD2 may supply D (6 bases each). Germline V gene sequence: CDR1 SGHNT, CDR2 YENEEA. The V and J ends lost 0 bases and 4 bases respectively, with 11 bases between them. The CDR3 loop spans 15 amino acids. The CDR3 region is CASSLDGGRADTQYF. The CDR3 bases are TGTGCCAGCAGCTTAGACGGGGGCAGGGCAGATACGCAGTATTTT.

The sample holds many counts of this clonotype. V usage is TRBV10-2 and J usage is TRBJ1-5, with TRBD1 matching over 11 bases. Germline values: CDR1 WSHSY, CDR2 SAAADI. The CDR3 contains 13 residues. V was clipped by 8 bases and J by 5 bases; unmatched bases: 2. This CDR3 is CASRDRGYQPQHF. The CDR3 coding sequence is TGCGCCAGCCGGGACAGGGGGTATCAGCCCCAGCATTTT.

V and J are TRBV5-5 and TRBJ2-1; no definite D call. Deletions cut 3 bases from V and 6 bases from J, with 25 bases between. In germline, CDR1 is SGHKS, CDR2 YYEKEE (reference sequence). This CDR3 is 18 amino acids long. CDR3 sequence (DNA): TGTGCCAGCAGCTCCACTTCGATCACAGATTTGGGCAGCAATGAGCAGTTCTTC. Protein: CASSSTSITDLGSNEQFF.

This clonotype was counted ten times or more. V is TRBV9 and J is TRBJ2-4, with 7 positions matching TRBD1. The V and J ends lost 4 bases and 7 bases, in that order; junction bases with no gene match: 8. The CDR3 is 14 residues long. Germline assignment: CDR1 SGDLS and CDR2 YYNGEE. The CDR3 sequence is CASSPTGASNIQYF. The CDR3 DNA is TGTGCCAGCAGCCCTACAGGGGCATCGAACATTCAGTACTTC.

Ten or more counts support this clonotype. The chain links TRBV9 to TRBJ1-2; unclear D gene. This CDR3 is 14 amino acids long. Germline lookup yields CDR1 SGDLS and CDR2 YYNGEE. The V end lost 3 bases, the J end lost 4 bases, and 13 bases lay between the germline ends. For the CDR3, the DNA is TGTGCCAGCAGCGCGAGAGGGTTGGGCTATGGCTACACCTTC. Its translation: CASSARGLGYGYTF. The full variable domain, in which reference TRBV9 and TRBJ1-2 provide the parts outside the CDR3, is DSGVTQTPKHLITATGQRVTLRCSPRSGDLSVYWYQQSLDQGLQFLIQYYNGEERAKGNILERFSAQQFPDLHSELNLSSLELGDSALYFCASSARGLGYGYTFGSGTRLTVV.

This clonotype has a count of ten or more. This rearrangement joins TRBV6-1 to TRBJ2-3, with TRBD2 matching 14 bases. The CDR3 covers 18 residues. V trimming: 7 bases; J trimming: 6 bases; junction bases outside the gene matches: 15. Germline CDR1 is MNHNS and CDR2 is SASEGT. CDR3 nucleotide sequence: TGTGCCAGCATCCTCCGGACCTCGGGACTAGCGGGGGTGGATACGCAGTATTTT. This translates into CASILRTSGLAGVDTQYF.